The rows below give T cell receptor beta chains drawn from one sample of a study of CD8+CD57+ T cells in acquired aplastic anemia. One entry per CDR3 protein, called by TCRdb with MiXCR from the reads. The sample contains approximately 260,000 distinct CDR3 sequences, 82% of which appear only once. The sample was sorted CD4+, CD8+, or CD8+CD57+ T cells (not recorded which) from PBMCs. Every receptor here comes from a human donor with aplastic anemia. CDR3s include the opening cysteine and the closing phenylalanine or tryptophan. The D gene is left open where the match is weak. Expanded clones are given a class, and other clones once, few, many or no size at all.

clone size,V gene,J gene,CDR3 length,D gene,CDR3 protein,CDR3 DNA
few,TRBV7-8,TRBJ2-1,16,NA,CASSQAGGNGKDEQFF,TGTGCCAGCAGCCAAGCGGGCGGAAACGGTAAGGATGAGCAGTTCTTC
NA,TRBV4-2,TRBJ2-1,17,TRBD1,CASSQSETGWSGNEQFF,TGTGCCAGCAGCCAATCTGAGACAGGGTGGAGTGGCAATGAGCAGTTCTTC
NA,TRBV7-9,TRBJ1-1,16,NA,CASSLAHGTRETQAFF,TGTGCCAGCAGCTTAGCCCACGGGACAAGAGAGACCCAGGCTTTCTTT
NA,TRBV9,TRBJ1-1,15,NA,CASSVGGTQNTEAFF,TGTGCCAGCAGCGTAGGAGGGACGCAGAACACTGAAGCTTTCTTT
NA,TRBV12-5,TRBJ2-5,14,NA,CASTSEGVDETQYF,TGTGCTAGCACCTCAGAGGGGGTGGATGAGACCCAGTACTTC
NA,TRBV7-2,TRBJ2-1,16,NA,CASSAPPWRGHQNQFF,TGTGCCAGCAGCGCCCCCCCCTGGCGGGGGCACCAGAACCAGTTCTTC
once,TRBV2,TRBJ1-1,15,NA,CASGDDRTDTQDSFF,TGTGCCAGCGGGGACGATCGCACAGATACCCAGGATTCTTTCTTT
NA,TRBV7-2,TRBJ1-2,14,NA,CASSSTASADHGYF,TGTGCCAGCAGCTCGACAGCTAGCGCCGACCATGGCTACTTC
NA,TRBV5-1,TRBJ2-1,13,NA,CASSVYSINTQFF,TGTGCTAGCAGCGTATACAGCATCAACACGCAGTTCTTC
NA,TRBV5-6,TRBJ1-6,18,TRBD1,CASSLAGDSYGYNSPLHF,TGTGCCAGCAGCTTGGCCGGGGACAGCTATGGCTATAATTCACCCCTCCACTTT
NA,TRBV7-6,TRBJ2-7,15,NA,CASSLGEGGYYAQYF,TGTGCCAGCAGCTTGGGAGAGGGAGGCTATTATGCGCAGTACTTC
once,TRBV9,TRBJ2-6,16,NA,CASSVGSDKQDFVLTF,TGTGCCAGCAGCGTAGGGTCAGATAAGCAGGACTTTGTCCTGACTTTC
NA,TRBV19,TRBJ1-6,16,TRBD1,CASSSTGGTYNSPLHF,TGTGCCAGTAGTTCTACAGGGGGCACCTATAATTCACCCCTCCACTTT
NA,TRBV15,TRBJ1-5,17,TRBD1,CATSSIRGRQLNQPQHF,TGTGCCACCAGCAGCATCAGGGGGCGGCAGTTAAATCAGCCCCAGCATTTT
NA,TRBV6-1,TRBJ1-5,15,NA,CASSYGGGSNQPQHF,TGTGCCAGCAGTTACGGGGGGGGCAGCAATCAGCCCCAGCATTTT
NA,TRBV7-8,TRBJ2-3,13,NA,CASSLAGRDTPHF,TGTGCCAGCAGCTTAGCGGGCAGAGACACTCCGCATTTT
NA,TRBV2,TRBJ2-7,14,NA,CASSDGGQVSEHYF,TGTGCCAGCAGCGACGGGGGGCAGGTCTCCGAGCATTACTTC
NA,TRBV2,TRBJ2-5,14,NA,CASSRGREQGKEYF,TGTGCCAGCAGCAGGGGCCGCGAGCAAGGGAAAGAGTACTTC
NA,TRBV2,TRBJ1-1,16,NA,CASGGSPVALNTEAFF,TGTGCCAGCGGAGGCAGTCCAGTCGCGTTGAACACTGAAGCTTTCTTT
NA,TRBV10-3,TRBJ2-5,13,NA,CAIKAVLEETQYF,TGTGCCATCAAGGCAGTCCTAGAGGAGACCCAGTACTTC
NA,TRBV7-6,TRBJ1-1,18,NA,CASSLAHGTKDTQTEAFF,TGTGCCAGCAGCTTAGCCCACGGGACAAAAGATACCCAGACTGAAGCTTTCTTT
NA,TRBV15,TRBJ2-7,15,NA,CATSRGDVSSYEQYF,TGTGCCACCAGCAGAGGAGACGTTAGCTCCTACGAGCAGTACTTC